This TCR beta chain emerged from a study of T cell responses to AZD1222 COVID-19 vaccine. Study information: Timing groups of about 4 and about 12 weeks for second doses were pooled.

As regards this clone: Its antigen is as yet unknown.

Here immunoSEQ multiplex PCR was the method, and the copy in TCRdb shows in-frame clones only, minus some. Among 150,000 to 200,000 clones listed, over 85% were seen once. General study findings and limits: Most donors were white British and more were female, and clonal diversity was possibly underestimated.

Material: peripheral blood, obtained on day 0 of AZD1222 vaccination. The clonotype comes from an adult in good health.

CDR3 sequence (DNA): TGTGCCAGCAGCTTGCGGGTAGGCGGGAACACTGAAGCTTTCTTT. Amino acids: CASSLRVGGNTEAFF. This chain joins TRBV5-4 and TRBJ1-1; D ambiguous. Germline CDR1 is SGHNT and CDR2 is YYREEE (reference sequence). V was pared by 1 base and J by 1 base, with 11 bases between. The CDR3 totals 15 residues. Using reference TRBV5-4 and TRBJ1-1 for the parts outside the CDR3, the full variable domain is ETGVTQSPTHLIKTRGQQVTLRCSSQSGHNTVSWYQQALGQGPQFIFQYYREEENGRGNFPPRFSGLQFPNYSSELNVNALELDDSALYLCASSLRVGGNTEAFFGQGTRLTVV.